Shown below are 27 T cell receptor beta chains from a single sample sequenced in a study of cytomegalovirus exposure and HLA in healthy donors. Libraries were prepared by immunoSEQ multiplex PCR; TCRdb keeps only in-frame clonotypes and omits some of them. The table shows about 73,000 clones, with about 94% occurring only once. The sequencing input was PBMCs. These receptors all come from a woman aged 18-30 years in good health and CMV-seronegative.

V and J are TRBV19 and TRBJ1-1; D gene unclear. CDR1 is LNHDA, CDR2 SQIVND, per germline (reference sequence). CDR3 length equals 12 residues. Deletions cut 11 bases from V and 1 base from J, with 11 bases between. This CDR3 reads CASAPGNTEAFF. Here the CDR3 DNA reads TGTGCCTCCGCCCCGGGGAACACTGAAGCTTTCTTT.

V usage is TRBV5-4 and J usage is TRBJ2-1; D may be TRBD2 (6 bases). Germline loops: CDR1 SGHNT, CDR2 YYREEE (reference sequence). Trimming pared 0 bases from V and 4 bases from J, leaving 14 bases between. The CDR3 covers 16 residues. CDR3 region: CASSLGPASEYNEQFF. CDR3 DNA: TGTGCCAGCAGCTTGGGTCCGGCTAGCGAATACAATGAGCAGTTCTTC.

The V and J genes are TRBV18 and TRBJ2-7; the match to TRBD1 covers 10 bases. The CDR3 covers 14 residues. The trim removed 8 bases at V and 8 bases at J, leaving 12 bases unmatched. The V gene's germline CDR1 is KGHSH and CDR2 LQKENI. The CDR3 protein is CASHQGTGATQQYF. Written as DNA, the CDR3 is TGTGCCAGCCACCAGGGGACAGGGGCTACGCAGCAGTACTTC.

This chain uses TRBV27 with TRBJ1-1, with no clear D. Germline lookup yields CDR1 MNHEY and CDR2 SMNVEV (reference sequence). V was clipped by 4 bases and J by 1 base, with 7 bases between them. The length of the CDR3 is 13 residues. CDR3 nucleotides: TGTGCCAGCAGTTCGGGTCCGAACACTGAAGCTTTCTTT. This encodes CASSSGPNTEAFF.

The count of this clone is one. The genes are TRBV4-1 and TRBJ2-2, with D possibly matching TRBD2 (6 bases). Germline V gives CDR1 MGHRA, CDR2 YSYEKL. V was pared by 0 bases and J by 5 bases, with 16 bases between. This CDR3 is 17 amino acids long. The CDR3 DNA reads as TGCGCCAGCAGCCAAGACGGCCCGGAGGGCGGAACCGGGGAGCTGTTTTTT. The encoded protein is CASSQDGPEGGTGELFF.

V and J are TRBV7-3 and TRBJ1-2; 7 nucleotides agree with TRBD1. The CDR3 runs to 14 residues. In germline, CDR1 is SGHTA, CDR2 FQGTGA. With 3 bases clipped from V and 6 bases from J, the junction kept 7 bases outside the gene matches. CDR3 sequence: CASSFQGGRNGYTF. DNA of the CDR3: TGTGCCAGCAGCTTTCAAGGGGGCCGGAATGGCTACACCTTC. Variable domain in full (rest from reference TRBV7-3 and TRBJ1-2): GAGVSQTPSNKVTEKGKYVELRCDPISGHTALYWYRQSLGQGPEFLIYFQGTGAADDSGLPNDRFFAVRPEGSVSTLKIQRTERGDSAVYLCASSFQGGRNGYTFGSGTRLTVV.

This chain uses TRBV7-9 with TRBJ2-1; D is possibly TRBD2 (6 bases). The CDR3 is 15 residues long. Trimming removed 3 bases at V and 5 bases at J, with 14 bases between. Germline V gene data show CDR1 as SEHNR and CDR2 as FQNEAQ (reference sequence). The CDR3 here is CASSFWGVSDNEQFF. The CDR3 DNA is TGTGCCAGCAGCTTCTGGGGGGTATCTGACAATGAGCAGTTCTTC. Using reference TRBV7-9 and TRBJ2-1 for the parts outside the CDR3, the full variable domain is DTGVSQNPRHKITKRGQNVTFRCDPISEHNRLYWYRQTLGQGPEFLTYFQNEAQLEKSRLLSDRFSAERPKGSFSTLEIQRTEQGDSAMYLCASSFWGVSDNEQFFGPGTRLTVL.

The gene calls are TRBV5-1 and TRBJ1-2; D is unclear. This CDR3 has 12 amino acids. The germline V gene has CDR1 SGHRS and CDR2 YFSETQ. Trimming took 5 bases from V and 6 from J, leaving 11 bases between them. CDR3 loop: CASRIEADGYTF. The DNA for the CDR3 is TGCGCCAGCAGGATAGAGGCGGATGGCTACACCTTC.

This chain joins TRBV5-6 and TRBJ1-1, with 7 positions matching TRBD1. V lost 2 bases and J lost 2; bases outside the gene matches: 6. CDR1 and CDR2 from the germline V gene are SGHDT and YYEEEE. The CDR3 sequence is 15 residues long. CDR3 loop: CASSFVDRKNTEAFF. CDR3 nucleotide sequence: TGTGCCAGCAGCTTTGTGGACAGGAAAAACACTGAAGCTTTCTTT.

The J gene is TRBJ2-5, the V gene TRBV2; D might be TRBD1 (6 bases). Trimming pared 4 bases from V and 11 bases from J, leaving 17 bases between. The CDR3 has 13 amino acids. Germline V gives CDR1 SNHLY, CDR2 FYNNEI. In DNA form, the CDR3 reads TGTGCCAGCAGTGCGTTGGCAGGGGTCGGGCAGTACTTC. Amino acid sequence: CASSALAGVGQYF.

V usage is TRBV6-6 and J usage is TRBJ2-7; 7 positions match TRBD2. Trimming removed 7 bases from V and 0 bases from J; junction bases left unmatched: 12. CDR3 length: 16 amino acids. Per the germline V gene, CDR1 is MNHNY and CDR2 is SVGAGI (reference sequence). CDR3 region: CASTIVAGLSSYEQYF. Here the CDR3 DNA reads TGTGCCAGCACTATCGTAGCGGGTCTAAGCTCCTACGAGCAGTACTTC.

A remark on this clone: Within the sample, other DNA sequences also encode this same CDR3. The CDR3 nucleotides are TGTGCCAGCAGCGTAGGAGCGCTAGGGGCCAACGTCCTGACTTTC. This sequence encodes CASSVGALGANVLTF. This chain uses TRBV9 with TRBJ2-6; no definite D call. Trimming removed 0 bases at V and 4 bases at J, with 8 bases between. Germline loops: CDR1 SGDLS, CDR2 YYNGEE. CDR3 length: 15 residues. The full variable domain, rest sourced from reference TRBV9 and TRBJ2-6, is DSGVTQTPKHLITATGQRVTLRCSPRSGDLSVYWYQQSLDQGLQFLIQYYNGEERAKGNILERFSAQQFPDLHSELNLSSLELGDSALYFCASSVGALGANVLTFGAGSRLTVL.

The genes are TRBV6-4 and TRBJ2-3, with 13 bases matching TRBD2. Trimming cost V 4 bases and J 4 bases; bases outside gene matches: 2. The V gene's germline CDR1 is MRHNA and CDR2 SNTAGT. This CDR3 region has 15 residues. The chain's CDR3 is CASSAGTSGADTQYF. CDR3 DNA sequence: TGTGCCAGCAGTGCCGGGACTAGCGGGGCAGATACGCAGTATTTT.

The V and J genes are TRBV29-1 and TRBJ1-1, with 7 nucleotides matching TRBD1. J was trimmed by 4 bases and V by 8 bases; bases with no gene match: 10. This CDR3 has 13 residues. Germline V gene lookup returns CDR1 SQVTM and CDR2 ANQGSEA. CDR3 nucleotide sequence: TGCAGCACGAGGGGGCCCGGGGGCACTGAAGCTTTCTTT. It codes for CSTRGPGGTEAFF.

The chain couples TRBV9 to TRBJ2-1; no clear D. CDR3 length: 15 residues. The V gene's germline CDR1 is SGDLS and CDR2 YYNGEE. Trimming shortened V by 0 bases and J by 1 base, and 8 bases separated the two germline ends. The CDR3 coding sequence is TGTGCCAGCAGCGTAGGAACCCTATCCTACAATGAGCAGTTCTTC. Protein product: CASSVGTLSYNEQFF.

This rearrangement joins TRBV7-2 to TRBJ1-5; TRBD1 matches 8 bases. The CDR3 runs 14 residues. Germline-derived CDR1 and CDR2 are SGHTA and FQGNSA. The trim removed 6 bases at V and 6 bases at J, leaving 7 bases unmatched. CDR3 bases: TGTGCCAGCAGACCACAGGGGGACGGTCAGCCCCAGCATTTT. Residues: CASRPQGDGQPQHF.

The gene calls are TRBV7-3 and TRBJ2-1; 8 bases match TRBD2. Germline-derived CDR1 and CDR2 are SGHTA and FQGTGA. J was trimmed by 0 bases and V by 1 base; bases with no gene match: 5. The CDR3 runs to 17 residues. The CDR3 DNA is TGTGCCAGCAGCTTAAGTGGCGGGGGGAGCTCCTACAATGAGCAGTTCTTC. This codes for CASSLSGGGSSYNEQFF.

This chain links TRBV2 with TRBJ2-5, with D possibly being TRBD1 (6 bases). Germline V lookup: CDR1 SNHLY, CDR2 FYNNEI. This CDR3 contains 13 residues. With 7 bases removed from V and 4 bases from J, the gap between germline ends came to 13 bases. CDR3 amino acids: CASTLRQAETQYF. In DNA form, the CDR3 reads TGTGCCAGCACCCTTAGACAGGCAGAGACCCAGTACTTC. Full variable domain (rest looked up from reference TRBV2 and TRBJ2-5): EPEVTQTPSHQVTQMGQEVILRCVPISNHLYFYWYRQILGQKVEFLVSFYNNEISEKSEIFDDQFSVERPDGSNFTLKIRSTKLEDSAMYFCASTLRQAETQYFGPGTRLLVL.

The chain combines TRBV9 with TRBJ2-1; 11 bases are shared with TRBD2. Unmatched junction bases numbered 5, after V lost 3 bases and J lost 6 bases. CDR1 SGDLS and CDR2 YYNGEE come from the germline V gene. The CDR3 is 15 amino acids. The CDR3 sequence: CASSATSGRTNEQFF. The CDR3 DNA reads TGTGCCAGCAGCGCCACTAGCGGGAGAACCAATGAGCAGTTCTTC.

The V gene is TRBV19, the J gene TRBJ1-1, with D hard to call. V lost 7 bases and J 3 bases, leaving 21 bases between the germline ends. The CDR3 extends over 16 amino acids. The germline V gene has CDR1 LNHDA and CDR2 SQIVND (reference sequence). The CDR3 region has the DNA TGTGCCAGTACCCCACGCCCGGGGTGGGTGGACACTGAAGCTTTCTTT. Its translation is CASTPRPGWVDTEAFF.

CDR3 DNA: TGTGCCAGCAGTCGACTAGCGGGGACCGAAAATGAGCAGTTCTTC. It translates to CASSRLAGTENEQFF. The chain recombines TRBV6-4 with TRBJ2-1; 11 bases are a match to TRBD2. The CDR3 extends over 15 amino acids. Germline CDR1 reads MRHNA; CDR2 reads SNTAGT. Trimming removed 5 bases from V and 7 bases from J; junction bases left unmatched: 7.

This chain links TRBV21-1 with TRBJ2-3; the table's D call, TRBD1, was not checked against the DNA. TRBV21-1 is a pseudogene segment. There are 17 residues in the CDR3. Here the CDR3 reads CASSKVPPYRDTDTQYF. The CDR3 nucleotides are TGTGCCAGCAGCAAAGTCCCCCCCTACAGGGACACAGATACGCAGTATTTT.

The chain has TRBV10-3 and TRBJ1-6; the D gene is possibly TRBD1 (6 bases). Germline lookup yields CDR1 ENHRY and CDR2 SYGVKD. The CDR3 consists of 14 residues. Trimming removed 0 bases at V and 14 bases at J, with 14 bases between. CDR3 in DNA: TGTGCCATCAGTGAGTCGAACAGGGTGACGACCCTCCACTTT. The encoded protein is CAISESNRVTTLHF.

The V gene is TRBV19, the J gene TRBJ1-3; 9 bases are a match to TRBD1. V gave up 5 bases and J gave up 8 bases; unmatched junction bases: 7. The germline V gene has CDR1 LNHDA and CDR2 SQIVND (reference sequence). The CDR3 runs to 14 residues. The CDR3 here is CASSLGQGRHTIYF. The CDR3 DNA follows: TGTGCCAGTAGTTTGGGACAGGGACGGCACACCATATATTTT.

The V call is TRBV5-8, the J call TRBJ2-2, with 9 bases fitting TRBD2. Trimming cost V 0 bases and J 1 base; bases outside gene matches: 4. Germline CDR1 SGHTS, CDR2 YDEGEE. The CDR3 covers 17 residues. The CDR3 protein is CASSLDILAGNTGELFF. The CDR3 coding sequence is TGTGCCAGCAGCTTGGACATACTAGCGGGGAACACCGGGGAGCTGTTTTTT.

The chain has TRBV6-5 and TRBJ1-2; a weak D match, TRBD1 (5 bases). V lost 6 bases, J lost 3 bases, and 11 bases lay in between. Looked up from germline, CDR1 is MNHEY and CDR2 is SVGAGI. The CDR3 length is 13 residues. The DNA of the CDR3 is TGTGCCAGCAGCCGGGGAGGGGACTATGGCTACACCTTC. Translating it yields CASSRGGDYGYTF.

The rearrangement uses TRBV7-9 and TRBJ1-2; D is unresolved. There are 12 residues in the CDR3. Germline V lookup: CDR1 SEHNR, CDR2 FQNEAQ (reference sequence). Deletions cut 1 base from V and 9 bases from J, with 9 bases between. This chain's CDR3 is CASSLGRVRYTF. The DNA for the CDR3 is TGTGCCAGCAGCTTAGGTCGGGTTCGCTACACCTTC. Supplemented by reference TRBV7-9 and TRBJ1-2, the full variable domain reads DTGVSQNPRHKITKRGQNVTFRCDPISEHNRLYWYRQTLGQGPEFLTYFQNEAQLEKSRLLSDRFSAERPKGSFSTLEIQRTEQGDSAMYLCASSLGRVRYTFGSGTRLTVV.